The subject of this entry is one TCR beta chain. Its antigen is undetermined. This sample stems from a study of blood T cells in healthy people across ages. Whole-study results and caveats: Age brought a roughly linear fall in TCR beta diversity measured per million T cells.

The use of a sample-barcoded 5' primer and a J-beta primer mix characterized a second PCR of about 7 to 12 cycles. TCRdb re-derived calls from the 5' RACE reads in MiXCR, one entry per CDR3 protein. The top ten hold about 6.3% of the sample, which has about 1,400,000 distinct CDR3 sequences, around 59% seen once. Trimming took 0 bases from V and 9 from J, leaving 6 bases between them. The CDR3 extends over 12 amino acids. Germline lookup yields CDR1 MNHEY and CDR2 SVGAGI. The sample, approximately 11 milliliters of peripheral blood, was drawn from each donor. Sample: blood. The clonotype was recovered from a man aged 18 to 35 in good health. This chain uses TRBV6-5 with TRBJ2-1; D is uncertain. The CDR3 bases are TGTGCCAGCAGTTACTCGGGATCTGAGCAGTTCTTC. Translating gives CASSYSGSEQFF.